The clone carrying this TCR beta chain was observed a few times. Libraries were prepared by immunoSEQ multiplex PCR; TCRdb keeps only in-frame clonotypes and omits some of them. The table lists approximately 130,000 clones, roughly 69% of them singletons. This record comes from a study of blood T cell repertoires in COVID-19. Germline-derived CDR1 and CDR2 are LNHDA and SQIVND (reference sequence). Trimming took 4 bases from V and 7 from J, leaving 13 bases between them. This CDR3 is 13 amino acids long. The TCR comes from a woman in her 70s with acute or convalescent COVID-19. The rearrangement links TRBV19 to TRBJ2-5, with unresolved D. Sequencing input: peripheral blood. CDR3 residues: CASSKSPSGTQYF. The CDR3, as DNA: TGTGCCAGTAGTAAAAGCCCAAGTGGGACCCAGTACTTC.